This entry lists 23 T cell receptor beta chains sequenced from one sample in a study of breast tumors, draining lymph nodes, adjacent tissues. TCRdb processed the multiplex PCR reads anew with MiXCR; each CDR3 protein has one entry. Among about 15,000 distinct CDR3 sequences listed, around 50% were seen once. Source material: tumor-adjacent breast tissue. The receptors come from a female donor with breast cancer. Some clones in this sample may be carry-over from other donors' samples.

To note about this clonotype: A much more abundant neighbour one base away suggests this may be a read error. The chain is built from TRBV20-1 and TRBJ1-1, with D hard to call. The germline gives CDR1 DFQATT, CDR2 SNEGSKA (reference sequence). The CDR3 runs to 11 residues. CDR3 protein: CSAIRNTEASF. DNA of the CDR3: TGCAGTGCAATTAGAAACACTGAAGCTTCCTTT.

The CDR3 nucleotides read TGTGCCAGCAGTTGGGGACAGGCCCAAGAGACCCAGTACTTC. Translated, it gives CASSWGQAQETQYF. The rearrangement links TRBV6-2 or TRBV6-3 to TRBJ2-5; 8 bases are shared with TRBD1. After removal of 4 bases from V and 1 base from J, the junction contained 2 bases not matched to a gene. CDR1 and CDR2 (germline): MNHEY, SVGEGT. The CDR3 is 14 amino acids.

This clonotype was counted ten times or more. This chain links TRBV20-1 with TRBJ2-1, with D perhaps TRBD2 (6 bases). The V end was cut by 4 bases, the J end by 0 bases, with 16 bases between. The CDR3 has 16 amino acids. Germline V gene lookup returns CDR1 DFQATT and CDR2 SNEGSKA (reference sequence). The CDR3 nucleotides are TGCAGTGCTAAAACCTTCCGGGGGAGCTCCTACAATGAGCAGTTCTTC. It yields the protein CSAKTFRGSSYNEQFF.

In its sample, this clonotype ranks as medium-sized. The chain carries TRBV9 and TRBJ2-2, with 8 nucleotides matching TRBD1. Per germline, CDR1 SGDLS and CDR2 YYNGEE. The CDR3 consists of 15 residues. The trim removed 3 bases at V and 7 bases at J, leaving 8 bases unmatched. As DNA, the CDR3 is TGTGCCAGCAGCGAATCAGGGGGCTACGGCGGGGAGCTGTTTTTT. Protein product: CASSESGGYGGELFF.

The genes are TRBV24-1 and TRBJ2-5, with 8 bases matching TRBD1. V lost 9 bases, J lost 5 bases, and 4 bases stayed unmatched. Germline V gives CDR1 KGHDR, CDR2 SFDVKD. The length of the CDR3 is 12 residues. CDR3 DNA sequence: TGTGCCACCGGACAGGGTTCGGAGACCCAGTACTTC. This encodes CATGQGSETQYF.

This clonotype was recorded at least ten times. The chain carries TRBV5-5 and TRBJ2-2; D is undetermined. CDR3 length: 16 amino acids. V gave up 0 bases and J gave up 8 bases, with 17 bases separating them. CDR1 is SGHKS, CDR2 YYEKEE, per germline (reference sequence). Here the CDR3 DNA reads TGTGCCAGCAGCTTGGAACCCGTCTTCGGGTCGGGGGAGCTGTTTTTT. Its translation: CASSLEPVFGSGELFF.

The V call is TRBV24-1, the J call TRBJ1-2; D gene ambiguous. Trimming removed 2 bases at V and 5 bases at J, with 14 bases between. Germline V gene lookup returns CDR1 KGHDR and CDR2 SFDVKD. The CDR3 runs 15 residues. DNA of the CDR3: TGTGCCACCAGTGATTCGGGAAGGGCGTCGTATGGCTACACCTTC. It translates to CATSDSGRASYGYTF.

Within the sample, this clonotype is medium-sized. The rearrangement links TRBV29-1 to TRBJ2-3, with TRBD2 identical over 7 bases. Losses at the gene ends were 5 bases for V and 2 bases for J; bases not matched to a gene: 7. Germline V CDR1 and CDR2: SQVTM, ANQGSEA. This CDR3 comprises 14 residues. CDR3 region: CSVKISGTTDTQYF. DNA of the CDR3: TGCAGCGTTAAAATAAGCGGGACCACAGATACGCAGTATTTT.

Comment on this clonotype: Since a much larger clone is just one base distant, this may be a read error. The chain combines TRBV6-2 or TRBV6-3 with TRBJ2-1; 10 positions agree with TRBD1. The CDR3 sequence is 19 residues long. Germline CDR1 MNHEY, CDR2 SVGEGT. J lost 6 bases, V lost 0 bases, and 14 bases had no gene match. Here the CDR3 reads CASSYSTHRDRGLGNEQFF. In nucleotides, the CDR3 is TGTGCCAGCAGTTACTCGACTCACCGGGACAGGGGTTTGGGCAATGAGCAGTTCTTC.

At least ten counts were recorded for this clonotype. The V and J genes are TRBV6-2 or TRBV6-3 and TRBJ2-2; unclear D gene. The CDR3 runs to 11 residues. Per the germline V gene, CDR1 is MNHEY and CDR2 is SVGEGT. V lost 0 bases and J 9 bases, leaving 2 bases between the germline ends. CDR3 bases: TGTGCCAGCAGTTACTCCTGGGAGCTGTTTTTT. It is translated as CASSYSWELFF.

The chain joins TRBV5-5 to TRBJ2-1, with 7 nucleotides matching TRBD2. Per the germline V gene, CDR1 is SGHKS and CDR2 is YYEKEE (reference sequence). This CDR3 region has 13 residues. J gave up 6 bases and V 4 bases, and 4 bases lay outside the gene matches. CDR3 sequence: CASSRWGGNEQFF. The DNA for the CDR3 is TGTGCCAGCAGCCGCTGGGGGGGCAATGAGCAGTTCTTC.

This clonotype has a count of ten or more. The chain joins TRBV12-3 or TRBV12-4 to TRBJ2-2; 16 positions agree with TRBD2. Losses at the gene ends were 6 bases for V and 6 bases for J; bases not matched to a gene: 10. The CDR3 has 18 residues. This chain's CDR3 is CASRGGLAGGPVAGELFF. Written as DNA, the CDR3 is TGTGCCAGCAGGGGGGGACTAGCGGGAGGGCCGGTGGCCGGGGAGCTGTTTTTT.

This chain links TRBV7-9 with TRBJ2-3; 12 positions agree with TRBD2. This CDR3 has 22 residues. With 1 base clipped from V and 4 bases from J, the junction kept 21 bases outside the gene matches. From germline, CDR1 is SEHNR and CDR2 FQNEAQ (reference sequence). The CDR3 DNA reads as TGTGCCAGCAGCTTAGTCGGTTGGGTCACTAGCGGGAGGCCCAATGTGGCAGATACGCAGTATTTT. Translated: CASSLVGWVTSGRPNVADTQYF. The variable domain in full, with the rest retrieved from reference TRBV7-9 and TRBJ2-3, is DTGVSQNPRHKITKRGQNVTFRCDPISEHNRLYWYRQTLGQGPEFLTYFQNEAQLEKSRLLSDRFSAERPKGSFSTLEIQRTEQGDSAMYLCASSLVGWVTSGRPNVADTQYFGPGTRLTVL.

Regarding this clonotype: No conserved phenylalanine or tryptophan is present at the end of the CDR3, so a read error is the likely explanation. The V call is TRBV27, the J call TRBJ1-2; the D is unclear. In germline, CDR1 is MNHEY, CDR2 SMNVEV (reference sequence). The CDR3 length is 14 residues. For the CDR3, the DNA is TGTGCCAACAGTTTAAAGGTACCCGTCTATGGCTACACCATC. Protein product: CANSLKVPVYGYTI.

This chain uses TRBV7-9 with TRBJ1-2; D is uncertain. The CDR3 consists of 10 residues. The germline CDR1 and CDR2 sequences are SEHNR and FQNEAQ (reference sequence). V lost 10 bases and J 3 bases, leaving 6 bases between the germline ends. The CDR3 DNA sequence: TGTGCCACGAAGGACTATGGCTACACCTTC. Protein sequence: CATKDYGYTF.

V is TRBV20-1 and J is TRBJ2-1, with TRBD2 matching over 9 bases. The CDR3 is 14 residues long. Germline CDR1 DFQATT, CDR2 SNEGSKA (reference sequence). With 8 bases clipped from V and 4 bases from J, the junction kept 9 bases outside the gene matches. CDR3: CSTVAGEVYNEQFF. The CDR3, as DNA: TGCAGTACTGTAGCGGGAGAGGTGTACAATGAGCAGTTCTTC.

The V gene is TRBV20-1, the J gene TRBJ2-5, with TRBD2 matching over 7 bases. The CDR3 is 13 residues long. Trimming at V came to 4 bases and at J to 7 bases, leaving 9 bases not matched to a gene. Germline-derived CDR1 and CDR2 are DFQATT and SNEGSKA (reference sequence). CDR3 loop: CSATSGGSGTQYF. The CDR3 nucleotides are TGCAGTGCTACTAGCGGAGGGAGTGGGACCCAGTACTTC.

This clonotype is termed medium-sized. The chain uses TRBV6-5 and TRBJ2-7; D is possibly TRBD1 (6 bases). Germline-derived CDR1 and CDR2 are MNHEY and SVGAGI. The CDR3 loop spans 14 amino acids. V was trimmed by 5 bases and J by 5 bases, leaving 16 bases between them. CDR3 sequence: CASSAGQLGHEQYF. CDR3 DNA: TGTGCCAGCAGTGCCGGACAGTTAGGGCACGAGCAGTACTTC.

This clonotype was recorded at least ten times. A read error may explain this, as a much larger clone is one base away. The chain couples TRBV6-5 to TRBJ2-3; no reliable D call. V was pared by 4 bases and J by 2 bases, with 16 bases between. Germline V gene data show CDR1 as MNHEY and CDR2 as SVGAGI. The CDR3 extends over 16 amino acids. As DNA, the CDR3 is TGTGCCAGCAGTTCCTCCCCTTTTCCTGCCACAGATACGCAGTATTTT. This gives the protein CASSSSPFPATDTQYF.

This clonotype is judged medium-sized. The chain joins TRBV20-1 to TRBJ2-1; 8 nucleotides agree with TRBD2. The CDR3 covers 14 residues. The germline gives CDR1 DFQATT, CDR2 SNEGSKA (reference sequence). V lost 1 base and J lost 9; bases outside the gene matches: 8. CDR3 sequence reads: CSARGAGVLGEQFF. The CDR3 nucleotides are TGCAGTGCTAGAGGAGCGGGAGTTCTGGGTGAGCAGTTCTTC.

Points on this clonotype: Since a much larger clone is just one base distant, this may be a read error. V gene TRBV4-3 combines with J gene TRBJ1-1; 9 bases are shared with TRBD1. This CDR3 comprises 13 residues. CDR1 is LGHNA, CDR2 YSLEER, per germline. V trimming: 4 bases; J trimming: 8 bases; junction bases outside the gene matches: 5. The CDR3: CASSLETGGEAFF. CDR3 DNA: TGCGCCAGCAGCCTAGAGACAGGGGGAGAAGCTTTCTTT.

This clonotype was observed many times. The V call is TRBV6-5, the J call TRBJ1-5; 7 positions agree with TRBD1. The CDR3 spans 13 residues. V dropped 7 bases and J dropped 3; count of bases not matched to a gene: 3. Germline loops: CDR1 MNHEY, CDR2 SVGAGI. The CDR3 DNA sequence: TGTGCCAGCAACAGGGGACCCAATCAGCCCCAGCATTTT. Amino acids: CASNRGPNQPQHF.

A word on this clonotype: The limits of the CDR3 on the DNA are not certain, so only TCRdb's listed CDR3 is given. The V and J genes are TRBV20-1 and TRBJ1-1; the D segment call TRBD1 is taken from the table without a DNA check. The CDR3 has 13 residues if both end residues are counted. In germline, CDR1 is DFQATT, CDR2 SNEGSKA (reference sequence). The CDR3 region is CSASWGKGTEAPF.